A selection of T cell receptor beta chains follows, all from one sample in a study of blood T cells in healthy people across ages. Each CDR3 protein is one row after TCRdb ran MiXCR on the 5' RACE reads. The table includes about 780,000 distinct CDR3 sequences, roughly 24% detected once. This sample also appeared in a second study, on T cells of mothers and their children.

Sequencing was done on a sample of blood. These receptors came from a boy between 10 and 17 years old in good health. The CDR3 runs from the conserved cysteine through the conserved F or W. The D gene is left open where the match is weak. Only part of the rows carry a size: once, few, many, or a class if the clone is expanded.

clone size: -; D gene: -; V gene: TRBV3-1; J gene: TRBJ2-7; CDR3 DNA: TGTGCCAGCAGCCCACAGGGAATCTCCTACGAGCAGTACTTC; CDR3 protein: CASSPQGISYEQYF
clone size: -; D gene: TRBD1; V gene: TRBV6-1; J gene: TRBJ2-7; CDR3 DNA: TGTGCCAGCAGGCCGGGACAGGGTACCCTAACCGTCTACGAGCAGTACTTC; CDR3 protein: CASRPGQGTLTVYEQYF
clone size: many; D gene: -; V gene: TRBV19; J gene: TRBJ2-7; CDR3 DNA: TGTGCCAGTAGTATCAGTGGGAGCTACGAGCAGTACTTC; CDR3 protein: CASSISGSYEQYF
clone size: few; D gene: TRBD1; V gene: TRBV6-6; J gene: TRBJ2-2; CDR3 DNA: TGTGCCAGCAGCCGGAGGACAGGGCCCAACACCGGGGAGCTGTTTTTT; CDR3 protein: CASSRRTGPNTGELFF
clone size: few; D gene: -; V gene: TRBV12-3/TRBV12-4; J gene: TRBJ1-2; CDR3 DNA: TGTGCCAGCAGTCGGACGGCCTCTAACTATGGCTGCACCTTC; CDR3 protein: CASSRTASNYGCTF
clone size: few; D gene: -; V gene: TRBV24-1; J gene: TRBJ2-2; CDR3 DNA: TGTGCCACCAGTCTGAACACCGGGGAGCTGTTTTTT; CDR3 protein: CATSLNTGELFF
clone size: -; D gene: -; V gene: TRBV12-3/TRBV12-4; J gene: TRBJ1-4; CDR3 DNA: TGTGCCAGCAGTCCCGGAACAGGCACAACTAATGAAAAACTGTTTTTT; CDR3 protein: CASSPGTGTTNEKLFF
clone size: few; D gene: TRBD2; V gene: TRBV10-3; J gene: TRBJ2-7; CDR3 DNA: TGTGCCATCAGTGTAGCGGGGGCCGTTCGAACCCGCTCCTACGAGCAGTACTTC; CDR3 protein: CAISVAGAVRTRSYEQYF
clone size: once; D gene: -; V gene: TRBV29-1; J gene: TRBJ2-1; CDR3 DNA: TGCAGCGTCTACGAACAGGTTTACAATGAGCAGTTCTTC; CDR3 protein: CSVYEQVYNEQFF
clone size: few; D gene: TRBD1; V gene: TRBV12-3/TRBV12-4; J gene: TRBJ1-4; CDR3 DNA: TGTGCCAGCAGGGGGACAGCGCCAAAACTGTTTTTT; CDR3 protein: CASRGTAPKLFF
clone size: -; D gene: -; V gene: TRBV29-1; J gene: TRBJ2-6; CDR3 DNA: TGCAGCGTTGAAATGGGCTCTGGGGCCAACGTCCTGACTTTC; CDR3 protein: CSVEMGSGANVLTF
clone size: -; D gene: -; V gene: TRBV24-1; J gene: TRBJ2-3; CDR3 DNA: TGTGCCACCAGTGACCTCCTAGAAACGCAGTATTTT; CDR3 protein: CATSDLLETQYF
clone size: -; D gene: -; V gene: TRBV7-9; J gene: TRBJ1-5; CDR3 DNA: TGTGCCAGCAGCGCCTTCGGGGACCAGCCCCAGCATTTT; CDR3 protein: CASSAFGDQPQHF
clone size: -; D gene: -; V gene: TRBV4-1; J gene: TRBJ2-3; CDR3 DNA: TGCGCCAGCAGCCAGCAGACCCCCACAGATACGCAGTATTTT; CDR3 protein: CASSQQTPTDTQYF
clone size: few; D gene: -; V gene: TRBV20-1; J gene: TRBJ1-4; CDR3 DNA: TGCAGTGCTCGCCGACAGACTAATGAAAAACTGTTTTTT; CDR3 protein: CSARRQTNEKLFF
clone size: -; D gene: -; V gene: TRBV18; J gene: TRBJ1-4; CDR3 DNA: TGTGCCAGCTCACCCGATGCGGCCCAAAAACTGTTTTTT; CDR3 protein: CASSPDAAQKLFF
clone size: many; D gene: TRBD1; V gene: TRBV27; J gene: TRBJ2-7; CDR3 DNA: TGTGCCAGCAGCTTAGGGACAGACTACGAGCAGTACTTC; CDR3 protein: CASSLGTDYEQYF
clone size: few; D gene: -; V gene: TRBV12-3/TRBV12-4; J gene: TRBJ2-5; CDR3 DNA: TGTGCCAGCAGGCCCAGGGGATCTGGAGAGACCCAGTACTTC; CDR3 protein: CASRPRGSGETQYF
clone size: -; D gene: TRBD1; V gene: TRBV30; J gene: TRBJ1-2; CDR3 DNA: TGTGCCTGTGCCGACAGGGACGGTGGCTACACCTTC; CDR3 protein: CACADRDGGYTF
clone size: few; D gene: -; V gene: TRBV20-1; J gene: TRBJ1-2; CDR3 DNA: TGCAGTGCTCTACAGGGTTCCTATGGCTACACCTTC; CDR3 protein: CSALQGSYGYTF
clone size: few; D gene: TRBD1; V gene: TRBV10-3; J gene: TRBJ2-1; CDR3 DNA: TGTGCCATCAAGGGACAGGGAGCCTACAATGAGCAGTTCTTC; CDR3 protein: CAIKGQGAYNEQFF
clone size: -; D gene: -; V gene: TRBV7-9; J gene: TRBJ2-7; CDR3 DNA: TGTGCCAGCATCGACTGGAGGGGTTACGAGCAGTACTTC; CDR3 protein: CASIDWRGYEQYF
clone size: once; D gene: TRBD1; V gene: TRBV6-1; J gene: TRBJ2-7; CDR3 DNA: TGTGCTCTCAGGGGGCAGGGGGACTACGAGCAGTACTTC; CDR3 protein: CALRGQGDYEQYF
clone size: -; D gene: -; V gene: TRBV19; J gene: TRBJ1-3; CDR3 DNA: TGTGCCAGTAGACACATCTCTGGAAACACCATATATTTT; CDR3 protein: CASRHISGNTIYF
clone size: -; D gene: TRBD1; V gene: TRBV12-3/TRBV12-4; J gene: TRBJ2-2; CDR3 DNA: TGTGCCAGCAGGTCACAGGGGGCGGGCGGGGAGCTGTTTTTT; CDR3 protein: CASRSQGAGGELFF
clone size: few; D gene: -; V gene: TRBV10-3; J gene: TRBJ1-2; CDR3 DNA: TGTGCCATCAGTGAGTCGACCGGCTATGGCTACACCTTC; CDR3 protein: CAISESTGYGYTF
clone size: -; D gene: TRBD2; V gene: TRBV28; J gene: TRBJ2-1; CDR3 DNA: TGTGCCAGCAGTTTATGGGCTAGCGGGGGAGACAATGAGCAGTTCTTC; CDR3 protein: CASSLWASGGDNEQFF
clone size: -; D gene: -; V gene: TRBV20-1; J gene: TRBJ2-1; CDR3 DNA: TGCAGTGCTAGACACCCCACGACGCATGAGCAGTTCTTC; CDR3 protein: CSARHPTTHEQFF
clone size: few; D gene: TRBD1; V gene: TRBV6-1; J gene: TRBJ2-7; CDR3 DNA: TGTGCCAGCAGGACCCCCGGGACAGGTTTCTACGAGCAGTACTTC; CDR3 protein: CASRTPGTGFYEQYF
clone size: few; D gene: -; V gene: TRBV25-1; J gene: TRBJ2-5; CDR3 DNA: TGTGCCAGCAGTCAGGACCGAAAAGAGACCCAGTACTTC; CDR3 protein: CASSQDRKETQYF
clone size: -; D gene: -; V gene: TRBV7-3; J gene: TRBJ1-1; CDR3 DNA: TGTGCCAGCAGCTTAACGGGACCGGGGACCGAAGCTTTCTTT; CDR3 protein: CASSLTGPGTEAFF
clone size: -; D gene: TRBD2; V gene: TRBV5-1; J gene: TRBJ2-2; CDR3 DNA: TGCGCCAGCAGCGCGAAGACTAGCGGGGTGAACACCGGGGAGCTGTTTTTT; CDR3 protein: CASSAKTSGVNTGELFF
clone size: few; D gene: -; V gene: TRBV29-1; J gene: TRBJ1-1; CDR3 DNA: TGCAGCGTTGTAATAGGGGGCACTGAAGCTTTCTTT; CDR3 protein: CSVVIGGTEAFF
clone size: -; D gene: TRBD2; V gene: TRBV7-2; J gene: TRBJ2-1; CDR3 DNA: TGTGCCAGCAGCCCCCGCCCCGGGACTAGTATTATGTCGGAGCAGTTCTTC; CDR3 protein: CASSPRPGTSIMSEQFF
clone size: -; D gene: TRBD1; V gene: TRBV4-1; J gene: TRBJ1-4; CDR3 DNA: TGCGCCAGCAGCCAGCTACCGGGACAGGCTAATGAAAAACTGTTTTTT; CDR3 protein: CASSQLPGQANEKLFF
clone size: few; D gene: -; V gene: TRBV2; J gene: TRBJ1-4; CDR3 DNA: TGTGCCAGCAGTGAACGACGGAGATGGGGCGGAAATGAAAAACTGTTTTTT; CDR3 protein: CASSERRRWGGNEKLFF
clone size: few; D gene: -; V gene: TRBV7-2; J gene: TRBJ2-5; CDR3 DNA: TGTGCCAGCAGAAAAGGCCACCAAGAGACCCAGTACTTC; CDR3 protein: CASRKGHQETQYF
clone size: few; D gene: -; V gene: TRBV6-5; J gene: TRBJ1-1; CDR3 DNA: TGTGCCAGCAGTTCCCTACAGGGTTTGGCTGAAGCTTTCTTT; CDR3 protein: CASSSLQGLAEAFF
clone size: few; D gene: TRBD1; V gene: TRBV5-5; J gene: TRBJ1-1; CDR3 DNA: TGTGCCAGCAGCCCTCAGGGGGACTATGAAGCTTTCTTT; CDR3 protein: CASSPQGDYEAFF
clone size: -; D gene: TRBD1; V gene: TRBV2; J gene: TRBJ2-7; CDR3 DNA: TGTGCCAGCATCTCTGGTGGGGGACAGGGGGTCGAGCAGTACTTC; CDR3 protein: CASISGGGQGVEQYF
clone size: -; D gene: -; V gene: TRBV20-1; J gene: TRBJ2-7; CDR3 DNA: TGCAGTGCTAGATCGACCGTCCACCACTACGAGCAGTACTTC; CDR3 protein: CSARSTVHHYEQYF
clone size: -; D gene: -; V gene: TRBV5-1; J gene: TRBJ1-1; CDR3 DNA: TGCGCCAGCAGCTTGGGGGGTCGTGGTGAAGCTTTCTTT; CDR3 protein: CASSLGGRGEAFF
clone size: few; D gene: TRBD1; V gene: TRBV20-1; J gene: TRBJ1-5; CDR3 DNA: TGCAGTGCTAGTGCAGGGGGCGCGGGTCAGCCCCAGCATTTT; CDR3 protein: CSASAGGAGQPQHF
clone size: -; D gene: -; V gene: TRBV29-1; J gene: TRBJ1-1; CDR3 DNA: TGCAGCGGCCGGTACGGGAACACTGAAGCTTTCTTT; CDR3 protein: CSGRYGNTEAFF
clone size: -; D gene: -; V gene: TRBV7-9; J gene: TRBJ2-5; CDR3 DNA: TGTGCCAGCAGTCCTATGATCGGGACCAAAGAGACCCAGTACTTC; CDR3 protein: CASSPMIGTKETQYF
clone size: -; D gene: -; V gene: TRBV3-1; J gene: TRBJ2-1; CDR3 DNA: TGTGCCAGCAGCCAACGGTCCGTTTCCTACAATGAGCAGTTCTTC; CDR3 protein: CASSQRSVSYNEQFF
clone size: -; D gene: -; V gene: TRBV5-1; J gene: TRBJ2-2; CDR3 DNA: TGCGCCAGCAGCCAAAGATGGACGAGGAACACCGGGGAGCTGTTTTTT; CDR3 protein: CASSQRWTRNTGELFF
clone size: -; D gene: -; V gene: TRBV5-1; J gene: TRBJ2-5; CDR3 DNA: TGCGCCAGCAGCACCGGACAGCTTTTCCCCCAAGAGACCCAGTACTTC; CDR3 protein: CASSTGQLFPQETQYF
clone size: few; D gene: -; V gene: TRBV7-2; J gene: TRBJ1-2; CDR3 DNA: TGTGCCAGCAGCTTAGCCGCAGGGGACTATGGCTACACCTTC; CDR3 protein: CASSLAAGDYGYTF